The T cell receptor beta chain described here comes from a study of T-cell reconstitution after alpha-beta-depleted transplantation in children. This clonotype was recorded a few times. V dropped 2 bases and J dropped 4 bases, with 9 bases sitting between them. Germline V lookup: CDR1 SGHVS, CDR2 FQNEAQ. The CDR3 covers 13 residues. Unique molecular identifiers tagged the TCRbeta library. TCRdb used MiXCR to reprocess the PCR reads, holding one entry per CDR3 protein. The sample contains 640,000 or so distinct CDR3 sequences, 16% of which appear only once. V and J are TRBV7-8 and TRBJ2-7; D unresolved. This sample comprised PBMCs from the stem cell graft donor, obtained from the stem cell graft. The receptor comes from a human donor who donated a stem cell graft to a child with acute myeloid leukemia. For the CDR3, the DNA is TGTGCCAGCAGCTTAATAACTACGTACGAGCAGTACGTC. The encoded protein is CASSLITTYEQYV.